This T cell receptor beta chain is from a study of blood T cell repertoires in COVID-19. Study-level background: Acute-phase and convalescent COVID-19 samples originated in the United States, Italy and Spain. From T cells, B-cell-depleted T cells, or PBMCs came the material, which was cDNA or gDNA.

V lost 1 base and J 12 bases, leaving 18 bases between the germline ends. The CDR3 length is 15 residues. CDR1 and CDR2 (germline): LGHDT, YNNKEL (reference sequence). As processed by the authors: Reference gene primer amplification yielded estimated nucleated cell counts. Assay used: immunoSEQ multiplex PCR; TCRdb lists only in-frame clones, some missing. V, J and clone size are those of that table, while D and trimming were read from the DNA. The sample has approximately 120,000 clones; roughly 85% are singletons. The sample consisted of peripheral blood. V usage is TRBV3-1 (or the pseudogene TRBV3-2) and J usage is TRBJ1-4, with a tentative D call TRBD1 (6 bases). The TCR originated in a woman aged 55-70 years with acute or convalescent COVID-19. CDR3: CASSQGTGLVSELFF. The CDR3 bases are TGTGCCAGCAGCCAAGGTACAGGGTTAGTGAGCGAACTGTTTTTT.